This T cell receptor beta chain was identified during a study of blood T cell repertoires in COVID-19. Study background: The study drew acute and convalescent COVID-19 samples from the United States, Italy and Spain. The analysed material was cDNA or gDNA that came from T cells, B-cell-depleted T cells, or PBMCs.

This clone was found once. Germline values: CDR1 LNHDA, CDR2 SQIVND (reference sequence). This CDR3 contains 12 residues. V shed 5 bases and J shed 11 bases, with 15 bases lying between them. Sequencing was performed with immunoSEQ multiplex PCR; in TCRdb, only in-frame clones are kept and a portion is missing. The sample contains around 150,000 clones, around 84% of which appear only once. J is TRBJ1-1 and V is TRBV19, with a possible D match to TRBD1 (6 bases). This receptor was identified in a human donor with acute or convalescent COVID-19. The donor label of this sample is uncertain. Sequencing used peripheral blood. This CDR3 is CASSLPQGTAFF. The CDR3 bases are TGTGCCAGTAGTCTTCCACAGGGTACCGCTTTCTTT.